This TCR beta chain was captured in a study of blood T cell repertoires in COVID-19. Whole-study context: Material from acute and convalescent COVID-19 was sourced from the United States, Italy and Spain. PBMCs, B-cell-depleted T cells, or T cells were the source of the cDNA or gDNA that made up the material.

Across fewer than 25 US areas, participants ranged in age from about 18 to 89 years. Germline lookup yields CDR1 SGHNT and CDR2 YENEEA. The V segment lost 5 bases and the J segment 2 bases; nucleotides outside the gene matches: 7. The CDR3 is 16 amino acids. Original data processing: Amplification of reference gene primers provided the estimated nucleated cell counts. Generated by immunoSEQ multiplex PCR, the TCRdb table keeps only in-frame clones and is missing some. The V and J calls and clone size come from that table; D and trimming were worked out from the DNA. The sample lists about 230,000 clones; around 89% were seen once.

The clonotype was recovered from a woman aged 40 to 50 with acute COVID-19. The chain uses TRBV11-3 and TRBJ2-3, with 10 bases that match TRBD2. Sequenced: PBMCs or T cells enriched from blood (not recorded which). As DNA, the CDR3 is TGTGCCAGCAGCCCACGGACTAGCGGTGCCACAGATACGCAGTATTTT. This encodes CASSPRTSGATDTQYF. Full variable domain (outside the CDR3, taken from reference TRBV11-3 and TRBJ2-3): EAGVVQSPRYKIIEKKQPVAFWCNPISGHNTLYWYLQNLGQGPELLIRYENEEAVDDSQLPKDRFSAERLKGVDSTLKIQPAELGDSAVYLCASSPRTSGATDTQYFGPGTRLTVL.